The present T cell receptor beta chain was sequenced within a study of neurological immune-mediated disorders (dated by TCRdb to the late 2010s). Some background on the complete study: Peripheral blood TCR-beta repertoires from patients with HTLV-I-associated myelopathy (HAM/TSP), patients with multiple sclerosis, and healthy controls were compared in the study using UMI-based sequencing. The cohort included some 68 subjects: roughly 14 with HAM/TSP, around 34 with multiple sclerosis, and roughly 20 healthy controls. The approximately 110 TCR-beta libraries covered PBMC samples along with longitudinal samples, technical triplicates, and paired sorted CD4+ and CD8+ T-cell subsets.

General findings and caveats noted by the study authors: No identical CDR3 amino acid sequences were found to be shared among expanded clones across subjects, suggesting that TCR-beta repertoires were private in all groups. TCR clonal expansion was highest in HAM/TSP patients and lowest in MS patients, with MS patients falling below even healthy controls.

cDNA synthesis used template-switch 5'RACE with a primer carrying a 10-nucleotide random unique molecular identifier tagging each TCR transcript. Every sequencing run yielded over 180 million TCR-beta sequences covering 15-18 subjects. Total RNA was extracted with the RNeasy kit. TCR-beta VDJ regions were amplified with primers for the TCR constant region and the 5'RACE anchor, using the KAPA Real-time Library Amplification kit. Sample indexes and Illumina adaptors were added in a first PCR, after which library yield was increased in a second PCR. After purification with Ampure beads, the TCR product of roughly 650 bp was size-selected on a 2% E-gel SizeSelection system. Library quality was checked on a Bioanalyzer, concentration was measured with Qubit, and libraries were quantified with the Kapa Library Quantification kit before pooling. Libraries were sequenced paired-end 2 x 150 bp on an Illumina HiSeq 2500. To increase sequence diversity, roughly 24-32% phiX was spiked into each library pool. Turning to the authors' computational methods: The quality-filtered reads were processed with the UMI-based MiGEC pipeline, whose error correction step removed more than 80% of the raw TCR sequences. IMGT germline references were used for alignment of VDJ genes, and clonotypes were defined by a unique CDR3 amino acid sequence together with V-J genes. Clonal expansion, Shannon diversity and CDR3 relatedness (CalcPairwiseDistances, ClusterSamples) were evaluated with VDJtools, and phylogenetic trees were built with CLCbio workbench. Expanded clones were defined as having at least 8 unique UMIs, based on coefficient-of-variation modelling across technical triplicates. The public reads were run again by TCRdb, first through fastp at Q25 and then through MiXCR, and only productive beta chains were kept. Duplicate CDR3 protein sequences are folded into a single record with the most common DNA and genes. TCRdb, not the original authors, processed these V and J calls. In this sample the table shows 45,000 to 55,000 distinct CDR3 sequences, 10% to 13% of which occur a single time. The leading ten clones occupy over 20% of the sample.

This clonotype occurred many times. Its antigen target is currently unknown. No clone much larger than this one lies a single base away; base qualities are absent. Ends trimmed: V by 2 bases, J by 7 bases; bases unmatched to a gene: 13. The CDR3 holds 16 amino acids from the cysteine to the phenylalanine. CDR3 DNA only is kept here, 48 bases in frame from base 1. From the germline V gene, CDR1 is MNHEY and CDR2 is SVGEGT. Libraries from unsorted PBMCs were made from 2 million PBMCs kept in RNAlater at -80 degrees C until RNA extraction. Peripheral blood was subjected to Ficoll-Hypaque density gradient centrifugation to isolate PBMCs, which were then cryopreserved in liquid nitrogen.

The sequence derives from a woman aged 40 to 50 with HTLV-1-associated myelopathy (HAM/TSP). The sequence links TRBV6-2 or TRBV6-3 to TRBJ2-7, with 8 bases in between that match TRBD1. Sequencing input: PBMCs. The bases read TGTGCCAGCAGTTACCATATCGGACAGGGTGATTGGGAGCAGTACTTC. It encodes CASSYHIGQGDWEQYF.